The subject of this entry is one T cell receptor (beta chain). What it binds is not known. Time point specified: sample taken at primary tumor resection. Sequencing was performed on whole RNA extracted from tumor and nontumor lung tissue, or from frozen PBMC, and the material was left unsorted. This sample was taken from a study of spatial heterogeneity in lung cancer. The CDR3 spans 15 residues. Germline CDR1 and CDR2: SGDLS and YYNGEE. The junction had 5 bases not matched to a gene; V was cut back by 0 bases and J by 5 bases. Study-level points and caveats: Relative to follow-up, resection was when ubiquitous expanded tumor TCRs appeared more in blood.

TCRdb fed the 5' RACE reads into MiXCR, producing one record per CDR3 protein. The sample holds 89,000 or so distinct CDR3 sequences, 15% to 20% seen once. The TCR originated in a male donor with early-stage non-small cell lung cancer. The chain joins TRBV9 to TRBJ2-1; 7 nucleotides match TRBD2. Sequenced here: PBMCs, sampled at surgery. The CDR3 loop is CASSVELAAHNEQFF. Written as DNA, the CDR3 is TGTGCCAGCAGCGTAGAGCTAGCGGCTCACAATGAGCAGTTCTTC.